Listed below are T cell receptor beta chains from one sample, sequenced in a study of identical twins. In TCRdb, the 5' RACE reads were re-called with MiXCR into one record per CDR3 protein. The sample lists 1.5 million to 2 million distinct CDR3 sequences, less than 40% seen once, with about 0.27% in the top ten. The sequencing sample was made of cord blood. Receptors were obtained from a newborn girl in good health. CDR3s include the opening cysteine and the closing phenylalanine or tryptophan. D genes are given only for firm matches. The size entry is marked missing in some rows and otherwise reads once, few, many or a size class.

>.|TRBV14|.|TRBJ2-1
TGTGCCAGCAGCCGGCCCTACGGACAGGGACTATCCTACAATGAGCAGTTCTTC
CASSRPYGQGLSYNEQFF
>.|TRBV7-9|.|TRBJ1-4
TGTGCCAGCAGTCGGGACGGAGCAACTAATGAAAAACTGTTTTTT
CASSRDGATNEKLFF
>.|TRBV20-1|.|TRBJ1-2
TGCAGTGCTACGGGCAGGGGCAGGGGTGGCTACACCTTC
CSATGRGRGGYTF
>once|TRBV25-1|TRBD2|TRBJ2-7
TGTGCCAGCAGTGGACACGGGGGACTAGCGGGGCCTAGCTCCTACAATGAGCAGTACTTC
CASSGHGGLAGPSSYNEQYF
>few|TRBV2|.|TRBJ1-4
TGTGCCAGCAGTCGGGAGTATGAAAAACTGTTTTTT
CASSREYEKLFF
>few|TRBV20-1|TRBD2|TRBJ2-7
TGCAGTGCAAATAGACTAGCTCGTGCAGGCGAGCAGTACTTC
CSANRLARAGEQYF
>once|TRBV9|.|TRBJ1-2
TGTGCCAGCAGCGCGCCAGTCTCTAACTATGGCTACACCTTC
CASSAPVSNYGYTF
>.|TRBV2|.|TRBJ2-7
TGTGCCAGCAGTGAAGGAGGGGGCACGGGGGACGAGCAGTACTTC
CASSEGGGTGDEQYF
>.|TRBV6-5|TRBD2|TRBJ2-2
TGTGCCAGCAGTTGCCATCTCGGACTAGCCGGGGAGCTGTTTTTT
CASSCHLGLAGELFF
>.|TRBV9|.|TRBJ2-5
TGTGCCAGCAGCGTAGGGGGGCAAGAGACCCGGTACTTC
CASSVGGQETRYF
>.|TRBV20-1|.|TRBJ2-1
TGCAGTGCTAGAGAGATGGGGCGAAGCCGTTACAATGAGCAGTTCTTC
CSAREMGRSRYNEQFF
>few|TRBV2|.|TRBJ2-4
TGTGCCAGCAGACAGGCCCGGCAGTACTTC
CASRQARQYF
>few|TRBV7-8|.|TRBJ2-3
TGTGCCAGCAGCTTAGGAGGTTGGGGCCCAACAACAGATACGCAGTATTTT
CASSLGGWGPTTDTQYF
>few|TRBV12-3/TRBV12-4|TRBD2|TRBJ2-7
TGTGCCAGCAGTTTAATCGGGACTAGCGTCTCCTACGAGCAGTACTTC
CASSLIGTSVSYEQYF
>few|TRBV5-1|.|TRBJ2-1
TGCGCCAGCAGCTTCGGAGGAGTCTGGTCCTACAATGAGCAGTTCTTC
CASSFGGVWSYNEQFF
>few|TRBV6-5|TRBD2|TRBJ2-5
TGTGCCAGCACCCTCCGCGGGAGGTGGGGGGAGACCCAGTACTTC
CASTLRGRWGETQYF
>few|TRBV5-1|.|TRBJ2-5
TGCGCCAGCAGCTTGATCGCGCGCGATGAGCAGTACTTC
CASSLIARDEQYF
>few|TRBV5-1|.|TRBJ2-7
TGCGCCAGCAGCTTGGCCGGCGGGGCCGAGGTCGGATACGAGCAGTACTTC
CASSLAGGAEVGYEQYF
>.|TRBV20-1|TRBD2|TRBJ2-5
TGCAGTGCTAGTGCTAGCGGGAGAGAGACCCAGTACTTC
CSASASGRETQYF
>.|TRBV7-9|.|TRBJ2-5
TGTGCCAGCAGCTTAGAGGGGGTGACCCAGTACTTC
CASSLEGVTQYF
>once|TRBV7-2|.|TRBJ2-4
TGTGCCAGCAGCTTAATGGGCATCCTAGCCAAAAACATTCAGTACTTC
CASSLMGILAKNIQYF
>.|TRBV6-1|.|TRBJ2-2
TGTGCCCTTTCTAGCGCGAACACCGGGGAGCTGTTTTTT
CALSSANTGELFF
>.|TRBV20-1|.|TRBJ2-1
TGCAGTGCTAGAGATCGGGTCAGGTACTGGTACAATGAGCAGTTCTTC
CSARDRVRYWYNEQFF
>.|TRBV20-1|TRBD2|TRBJ2-1
TGCAGCCGCTCCGGGACTAGCGGGGGGTTAAGTTCCTACAATGAGCAGTTCTTC
CSRSGTSGGLSSYNEQFF
>many|TRBV12-3/TRBV12-4|.|TRBJ2-3
TGTGCCAGCAGCTTACGGAGGTCAGATACGCAGTATTTT
CASSLRRSDTQYF
>.|TRBV10-3|TRBD1|TRBJ1-1
TGTGCCATCAGTGAGTCGACAGGGGGCAGGTCTGAAGCTTTCTTT
CAISESTGGRSEAFF
>few|TRBV20-1|TRBD1|TRBJ1-1
TGCAGTGCTAGAGTTTGGGACAGCGGGGAAGCTTTCTTT
CSARVWDSGEAFF